This TCR beta chain emerged from a study of cytomegalovirus exposure and HLA in healthy donors. The CDR3 is 15 amino acids. Trimming took 5 bases from V and 0 from J; bases not matched to a gene: 4. CDR1 is MNHEY and CDR2 is SVGAGI in the germline V gene. This clone was counted once. The PCR employed 60 Vbeta primers together with 13 Jbeta primers. The data were produced by immunoSEQ multiplex PCR, yet TCRdb's version contains in-frame clones alone and is incomplete. The sample lists about 160,000 clones; 70% to 85% were seen once. This rearrangement joins TRBV6-5 to TRBJ2-1; 7 bases are shared with TRBD2. Material: PBMCs. The sequence was obtained from a man in his forties or fifties in good health and CMV-seronegative. Here the CDR3 DNA reads TGTGCCAGCAGTGCTAGCGGTCTCTCCTACAATGAGCAGTTCTTC. It translates to CASSASGLSYNEQFF.